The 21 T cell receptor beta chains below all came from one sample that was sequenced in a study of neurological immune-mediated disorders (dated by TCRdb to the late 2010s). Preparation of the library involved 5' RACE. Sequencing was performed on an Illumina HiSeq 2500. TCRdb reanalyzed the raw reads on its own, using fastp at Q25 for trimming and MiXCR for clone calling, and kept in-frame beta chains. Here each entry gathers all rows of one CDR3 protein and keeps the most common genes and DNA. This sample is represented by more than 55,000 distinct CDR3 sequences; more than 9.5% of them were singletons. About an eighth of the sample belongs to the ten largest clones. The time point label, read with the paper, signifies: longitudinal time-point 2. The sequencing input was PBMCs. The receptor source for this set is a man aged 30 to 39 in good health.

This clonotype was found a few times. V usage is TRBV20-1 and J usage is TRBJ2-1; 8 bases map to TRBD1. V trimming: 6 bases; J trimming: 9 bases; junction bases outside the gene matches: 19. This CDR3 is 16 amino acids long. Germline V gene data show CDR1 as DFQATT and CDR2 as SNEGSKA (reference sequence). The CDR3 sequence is CSAPGGGDRGSGEQFF. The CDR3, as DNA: TGCAGTGCCCCTGGAGGGGGAGACAGGGGATCCGGTGAGCAGTTCTTC.

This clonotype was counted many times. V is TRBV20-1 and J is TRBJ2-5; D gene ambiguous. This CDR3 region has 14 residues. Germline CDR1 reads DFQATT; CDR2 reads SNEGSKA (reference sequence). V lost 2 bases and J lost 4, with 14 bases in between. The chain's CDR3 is CSARYTGPGETQYF. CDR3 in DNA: TGCAGTGCTAGATATACTGGACCGGGAGAGACCCAGTACTTC.

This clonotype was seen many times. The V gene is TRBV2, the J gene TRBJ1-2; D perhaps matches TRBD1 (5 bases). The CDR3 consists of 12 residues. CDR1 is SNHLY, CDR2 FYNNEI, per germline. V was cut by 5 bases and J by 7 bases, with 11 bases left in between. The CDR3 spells CASSHRTGGYTF. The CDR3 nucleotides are TGTGCCAGCAGTCACAGGACCGGTGGCTACACCTTC.

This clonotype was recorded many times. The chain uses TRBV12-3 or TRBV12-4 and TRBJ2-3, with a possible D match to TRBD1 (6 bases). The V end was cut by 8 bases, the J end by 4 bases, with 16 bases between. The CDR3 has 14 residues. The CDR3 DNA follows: TGTGCCAGCCTGGAGAACAGGGCCGCAGATACGCAGTATTTT. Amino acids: CASLENRAADTQYF.

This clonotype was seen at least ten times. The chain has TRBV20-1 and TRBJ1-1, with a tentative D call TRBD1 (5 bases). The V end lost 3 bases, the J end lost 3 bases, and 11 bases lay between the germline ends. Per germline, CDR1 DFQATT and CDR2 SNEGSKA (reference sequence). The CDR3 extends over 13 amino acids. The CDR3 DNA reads TGCAGTGCTAGGGAGGTCAGGGACACTGAAGCTTTCTTT. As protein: CSAREVRDTEAFF.

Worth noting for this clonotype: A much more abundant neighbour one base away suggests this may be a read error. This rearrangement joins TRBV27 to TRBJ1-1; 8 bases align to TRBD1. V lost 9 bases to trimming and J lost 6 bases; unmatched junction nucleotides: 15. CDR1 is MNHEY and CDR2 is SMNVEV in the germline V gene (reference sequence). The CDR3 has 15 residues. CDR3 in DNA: TGTGCCAGTTCGGGGCAGGGGGCGGGTAACTCTGAAGCTTTCTTT. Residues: CASSGQGAGNSEAFF.

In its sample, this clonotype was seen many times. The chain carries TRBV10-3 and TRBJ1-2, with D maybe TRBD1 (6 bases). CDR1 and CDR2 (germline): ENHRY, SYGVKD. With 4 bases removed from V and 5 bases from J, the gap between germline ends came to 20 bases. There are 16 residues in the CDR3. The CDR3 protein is CAISGGGQALSYGYTF. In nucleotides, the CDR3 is TGTGCCATCAGTGGAGGGGGGCAGGCCCTGTCTTATGGCTACACCTTC.

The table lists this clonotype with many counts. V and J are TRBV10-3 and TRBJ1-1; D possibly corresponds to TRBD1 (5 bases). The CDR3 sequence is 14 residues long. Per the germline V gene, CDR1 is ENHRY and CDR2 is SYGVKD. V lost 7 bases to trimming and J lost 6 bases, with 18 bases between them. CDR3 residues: CAIMGSGEGSEAFF. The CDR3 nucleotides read TGTGCCATCATGGGGTCGGGGGAGGGCTCTGAAGCTTTCTTT.

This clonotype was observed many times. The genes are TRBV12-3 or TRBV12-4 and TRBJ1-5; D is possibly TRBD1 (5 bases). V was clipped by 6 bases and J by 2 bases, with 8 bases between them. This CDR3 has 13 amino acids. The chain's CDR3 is CASRGTGNQPQHF. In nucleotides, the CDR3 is TGTGCCAGCAGGGGGACCGGCAATCAGCCCCAGCATTTT.

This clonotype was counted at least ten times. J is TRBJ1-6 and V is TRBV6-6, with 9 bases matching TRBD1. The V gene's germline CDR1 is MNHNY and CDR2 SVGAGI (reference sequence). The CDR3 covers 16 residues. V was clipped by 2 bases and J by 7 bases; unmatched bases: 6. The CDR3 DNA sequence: TGTGCCAGCAGTTACGGTCCAGGACAGGGGAATTCACCCCTCCACTTT. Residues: CASSYGPGQGNSPLHF.

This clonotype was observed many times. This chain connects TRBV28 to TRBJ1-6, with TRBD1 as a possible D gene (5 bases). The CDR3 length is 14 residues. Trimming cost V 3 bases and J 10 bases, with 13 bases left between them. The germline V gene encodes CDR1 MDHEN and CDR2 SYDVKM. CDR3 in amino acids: CASSLGREVSPLHF. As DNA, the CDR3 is TGTGCCAGCAGTTTGGGCAGGGAGGTGTCACCCCTCCACTTT.

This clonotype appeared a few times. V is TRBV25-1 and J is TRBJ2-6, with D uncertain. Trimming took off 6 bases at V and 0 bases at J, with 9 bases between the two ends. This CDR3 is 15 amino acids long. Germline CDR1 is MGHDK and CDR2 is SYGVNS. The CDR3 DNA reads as TGTGCCAGCAGCCCTGCCTTCTCTGGGGCCAACGTCCTGACTTTC. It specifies CASSPAFSGANVLTF. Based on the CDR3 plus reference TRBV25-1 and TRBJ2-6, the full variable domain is EADIYQTPRYLVIGTGKKITLECSQTMGHDKMYWYQQDPGMELHLIHYSYGVNSTEKGDLSSESTVSRIRTEHFPLTLESARPSHTSQYLCASSPAFSGANVLTFGAGSRLTVL.

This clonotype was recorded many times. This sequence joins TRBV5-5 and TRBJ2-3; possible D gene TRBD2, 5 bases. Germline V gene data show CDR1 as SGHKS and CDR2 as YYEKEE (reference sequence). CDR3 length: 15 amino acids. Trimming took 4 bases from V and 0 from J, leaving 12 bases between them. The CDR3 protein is CASSPVAYSTDTQYF. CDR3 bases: TGTGCCAGCAGCCCCGTAGCGTATAGCACAGATACGCAGTATTTT.

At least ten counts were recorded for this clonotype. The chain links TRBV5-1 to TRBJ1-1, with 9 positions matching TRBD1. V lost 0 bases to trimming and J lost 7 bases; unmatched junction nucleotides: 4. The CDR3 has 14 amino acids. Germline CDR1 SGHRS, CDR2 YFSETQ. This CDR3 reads CASSLVGQGSEAFF. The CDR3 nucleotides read TGCGCCAGCAGCTTGGTGGGACAGGGAAGTGAAGCTTTCTTT.

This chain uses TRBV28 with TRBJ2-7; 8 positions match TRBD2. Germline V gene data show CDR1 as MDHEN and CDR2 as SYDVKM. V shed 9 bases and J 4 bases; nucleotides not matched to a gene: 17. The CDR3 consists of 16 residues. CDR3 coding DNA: TGTGCCAGTTCGCTGGTATGGGCTAGCGGGTTTTACGAGCAGTACTTC. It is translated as CASSLVWASGFYEQYF.

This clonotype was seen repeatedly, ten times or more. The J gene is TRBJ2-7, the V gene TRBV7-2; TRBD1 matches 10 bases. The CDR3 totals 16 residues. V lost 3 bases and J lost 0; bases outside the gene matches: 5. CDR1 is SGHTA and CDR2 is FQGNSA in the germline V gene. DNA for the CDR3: TGTGCCAGCAGCTTTAGCCGGACAGGGGGCTCCTACGAGCAGTACTTC. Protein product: CASSFSRTGGSYEQYF.

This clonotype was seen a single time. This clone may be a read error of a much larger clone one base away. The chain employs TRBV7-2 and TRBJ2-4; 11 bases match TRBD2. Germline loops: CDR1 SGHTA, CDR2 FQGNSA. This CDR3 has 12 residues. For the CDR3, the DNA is TGTGCCATCAGCTTCACTAGCGGGGGTCAGTACTTC. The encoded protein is CAISFTSGGQYF.

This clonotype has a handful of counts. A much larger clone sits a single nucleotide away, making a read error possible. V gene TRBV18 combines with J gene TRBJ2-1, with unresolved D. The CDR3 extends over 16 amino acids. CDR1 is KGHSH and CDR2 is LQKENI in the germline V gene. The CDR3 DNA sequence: TGTGCCAGCTCAACACCGGGCAGGCCCCCGAGCAATGAGCAGTTCTTC. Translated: CASSTPGRPPSNEQFF.

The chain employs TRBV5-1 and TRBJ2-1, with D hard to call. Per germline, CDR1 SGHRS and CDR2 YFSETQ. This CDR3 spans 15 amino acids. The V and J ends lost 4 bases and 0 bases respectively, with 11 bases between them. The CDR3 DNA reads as TGCGCCAGCAGCCAACCGGAAAGCTCCTACAATGAGCAGTTCTTC. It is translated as CASSQPESSYNEQFF.

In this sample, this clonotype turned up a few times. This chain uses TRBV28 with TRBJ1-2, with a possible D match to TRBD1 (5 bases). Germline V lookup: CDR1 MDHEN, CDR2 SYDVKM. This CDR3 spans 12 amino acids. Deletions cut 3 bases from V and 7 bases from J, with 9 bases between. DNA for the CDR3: TGTGCCAGCAGTTTGGTTAGGGGTGGCTACACCTTC. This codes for CASSLVRGGYTF.

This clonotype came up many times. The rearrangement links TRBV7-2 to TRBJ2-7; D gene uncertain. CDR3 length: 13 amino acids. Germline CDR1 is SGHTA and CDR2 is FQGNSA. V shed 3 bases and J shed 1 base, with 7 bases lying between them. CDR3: CASSFDLSYEQYF. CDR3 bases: TGTGCCAGCAGCTTTGACCTATCCTACGAGCAGTACTTC.